This paragraph covers one T cell receptor (beta chain) sequence. Its target is not known. cDNA libraries of TCR beta carried unique molecular identifiers. The yield from roughly 1 to 10 million T cells was roughly 0.5 million cDNA molecules in total. MiXCR was run by TCRdb on the PCR reads, yielding one entry per CDR3 protein. In the table there are 600,000 to 700,000 distinct CDR3 sequences, approximately 59% of which are singletons. The entry originates in a study of post-analysis software for immune sequencing data. The study's findings and limits: The normalized Chao1 diversity of multiple sclerosis patients was significantly lower than that of controls.

The sequencing sample was made of blood. This sequence was found in a girl aged 2 to 10 with multiple sclerosis.

CDR3 amino acids: CASSLGLDGTQYF. In DNA form, the CDR3 reads TGTGCCAGCAGCCTGGGACTAGATGGGACCCAGTACTTC. The chain joins TRBV7-2 to TRBJ2-4, with 8 bases lining up with TRBD2. The J call may not be correct, given that the DNA end is closer to TRBJ2-5. The CDR3 is made up of 13 amino acids. Germline CDR1 is SGHTA and CDR2 is FQGNSA.